The 7 T cell receptor beta chains given below trace back to one sample, sequenced in a study of T cells in Graves' hyperthyroidism and ophthalmopathy. It was RNA transcripts that yielded the amplified TCR beta CDR3 regions. The study used the HTBI primer set for a first-round RT-PCR of the TCR CDR3. TCRdb re-analysed the multiplex PCR reads in MiXCR, keeping a single row per CDR3 protein. The repertoire holds 250,000 to 400,000 distinct CDR3 sequences, around 15% seen once, with 30% to 40% in the top ten. The sample was blood. These receptors all stem from a woman in her thirties or forties with Graves' ophthalmopathy.

This clonotype appeared many times. The chain joins TRBV2 to TRBJ1-4; the D is unclear. With 11 bases removed from V and 7 bases from J, the gap between germline ends came to 23 bases. CDR1 is SNHLY, CDR2 FYNNEI, per germline. The CDR3 is 15 amino acids. This chain's CDR3 is CAVVRGPDHSEKLFF. DNA for the CDR3: TGTGCCGTAGTACGAGGTCCGGACCACAGTGAAAAACTGTTTTTT.

V gene TRBV3-1 combines with J gene TRBJ1-6; 9 bases are shared with TRBD1. With 3 bases clipped from V and 7 bases from J, the junction kept 1 base outside the gene matches. Germline V gene sequence: CDR1 LGHDT, CDR2 YNNKEL (reference sequence). The CDR3 covers 14 residues. The CDR3 DNA reads TGTGCCAGCAGCCACGGGACAGGGAATTCACCCCTCCACTTT. This gives the protein CASSHGTGNSPLHF.

This clonotype has a count of ten or more. V usage is TRBV7-8 and J usage is TRBJ1-2, with D hard to call. This CDR3 region has 15 residues. V lost 1 base and J 4 bases, leaving 13 bases between the germline ends. The germline V gene has CDR1 SGHVS and CDR2 FQNEAQ. CDR3 in amino acids: CASSLGVGPSYGYTF. The CDR3 nucleotides are TGTGCCAGCAGCTTAGGTGTGGGTCCTAGCTATGGCTACACCTTC.

This clonotype occurred many times. This chain links TRBV2 with TRBJ2-1; TRBD2 aligns across 9 bases. CDR3 length: 13 residues. From germline, CDR1 is SNHLY and CDR2 FYNNEI. V lost 9 bases, J lost 5 bases, and 5 bases stayed unmatched. The DNA of the CDR3 is TGTGCCAGTGAACTAGCGGGCAACAATGAGCAGTTCTTC. Encoded protein: CASELAGNNEQFF.

The rearrangement uses TRBV20-1 and TRBJ1-1, with TRBD1 identical over 8 bases. The CDR3 runs 16 residues. Germline CDR1 DFQATT, CDR2 SNEGSKA (reference sequence). Trimming took 4 bases from V and 2 from J; bases not matched to a gene: 12. For the CDR3, the DNA is TGCAGTGCTAAAGGACAGGGAAGGGGGTTCAACACTGAAGCTTTCTTT. This codes for CSAKGQGRGFNTEAFF.

This chain uses TRBV19 with TRBJ2-7, with 7 bases matching TRBD1. CDR1 and CDR2 (germline): LNHDA, SQIVND (reference sequence). CDR3 size: 17 residues. Germline trimming cut 4 bases from V and 0 bases from J; bases unmatched to any gene: 12. The CDR3 DNA sequence: TGTGCCAGTAGTAAAAACTCCCTGGGACAGAGCTCCTACGAGCAGTACTTC. This translates into CASSKNSLGQSSYEQYF.

This clonotype was recorded at least ten times. This sequence joins TRBV14 and TRBJ2-3; no clear D. Germline CDR1 SGHDN, CDR2 FVKESK. The CDR3 consists of 15 residues. V gave up 4 bases and J gave up 3 bases, with 14 bases separating them. Here the CDR3 reads CASSPPNFKTDTQYF. The CDR3 DNA reads as TGTGCCAGCAGCCCACCTAATTTTAAGACAGATACGCAGTATTTT.